These T cell receptor beta chains were read from a single sample in a study of molecular identifiers for immune sequencing clone quantification. TCRdb analysed the PCR reads with MiXCR anew, one entry per CDR3 protein. This sample has some 100,000 distinct CDR3 sequences, with approximately 40% found just once. The sequencing input was naive CD8+ T cells from blood, with Jurkat cell RNA spiked in. The receptors come from a human donor in good health. Some libraries in this study had Jurkat cell RNA spiked in. The CDR3 runs from the conserved cysteine through the conserved F or W. Each record gives: clone size, D gene, V gene, J gene, CDR3 protein, CDR3 DNA. The D gene is left open where the match is weak. Some rows have no size entry. The others give once, few or many, or a class for an expanded clone.

>.|.|TRBV7-9|TRBJ2-3
CASSLRWESDTQYF
TGTGCCAGCAGCTTACGGTGGGAGTCAGATACGCAGTATTTT
>few|.|TRBV3-1|TRBJ2-2
CASSPALAPGELFF
TGTGCCAGCAGCCCTGCACTAGCCCCCGGGGAGCTGTTTTTT
>many|.|TRBV2|TRBJ2-7
CAISGTRGYEQYF
TGTGCCATATCCGGGACCCGGGGCTACGAGCAGTACTTC
>many|.|TRBV4-3|TRBJ2-6
CASSYGQPYQTGANVLTF
TGCGCCAGCAGCTACGGACAACCCTACCAAACTGGGGCCAACGTCCTGACTTTC
>many|.|TRBV28|TRBJ2-4
CASSLGRGRPKNIQYF
TGTGCCAGCAGTTTGGGGAGGGGGCGGCCCAAAAACATTCAGTACTTC
>many|TRBD2|TRBV7-2|TRBJ2-1
CASSVTSGKDNEQFF
TGTGCCAGCAGCGTGACTAGCGGGAAGGACAATGAGCAGTTCTTC
>.|.|TRBV4-3|TRBJ2-7
CASSHARSYEQYF
TGCGCCAGCAGCCACGCTAGGTCCTACGAGCAGTACTTC
>.|.|TRBV19|TRBJ2-3
CASSKWTATDTQYF
TGTGCCAGTAGTAAATGGACAGCCACAGATACGCAGTATTTT
>many|.|TRBV29-1|TRBJ1-1
CSIFRVGTEAFF
TGCAGCATTTTCAGGGTAGGGACTGAAGCTTTCTTT
>few|TRBD1|TRBV29-1|TRBJ1-2
CSALTGEDGYTF
TGCAGCGCTCTGACAGGGGAAGATGGCTACACCTTC
>few|TRBD1|TRBV7-9|TRBJ2-7
CASTRPTTGIYEQYF
TGTGCCAGCACCCGCCCGACGACAGGGATCTACGAGCAGTACTTC
>.|.|TRBV7-9|TRBJ2-6
CASSHSTGANVLTF
TGTGCCAGCAGCCACAGCACCGGGGCCAACGTCCTGACTTTC
>many|.|TRBV2|TRBJ1-5
CASSDIQEQGQPQHF
TGTGCCAGCAGTGATATTCAGGAGCAGGGTCAGCCCCAGCATTTT
>.|.|TRBV11-2|TRBJ2-7
CASSLQHLYEQYF
TGTGCCAGCAGCTTACAACACCTCTACGAGCAGTACTTC
>.|.|TRBV5-4|TRBJ2-1
CASSLFFPHNEQFF
TGTGCCAGTTCCCTTTTTTTCCCCCACAATGAGCAGTTCTTC
>many|.|TRBV28|TRBJ2-5
CASSPPRWIETQYF
TGTGCCAGCAGCCCACCCCGTTGGATAGAGACCCAGTACTTC
>.|TRBD2|TRBV6-2/TRBV6-3|TRBJ2-1
CASSYVAGAGNEQSF
TGTGCCAGCAGTTATGTGGCGGGAGCGGGAAATGAGCAGTCCTTC
>.|.|TRBV6-5|TRBJ2-7
CASSFVRGGPREQSF
TGTGCCAGCAGCTTCGTGAGGGGGGGGCCAAGGGAGCAGTCCTTC
>.|TRBD2|TRBV6-5|TRBJ2-1
CASSYYVREGLEEQFF
TGTGCCAGCAGTTATTACGTGCGGGAGGGCCTAGAGGAGCAGTTCTTC
>few|.|TRBV10-3|TRBJ2-4
CAISVRTRDKNIQYF
TGTGCCATCAGCGTTCGGACGAGAGACAAAAACATTCAGTACTTC
>.|.|TRBV6-5|TRBJ2-2
CASSYSGGPGELFF
TGTGCCAGCAGTTACTCGGGCGGCCCCGGGGAGCTGTTTTTT
>.|TRBD2|TRBV7-8|TRBJ2-1
CASSLGGTSGHNEQFF
TGTGCCAGCAGCTTGGGTGGGACTAGCGGTCACAATGAGCAGTTCTTC
>.|.|TRBV20-1|TRBJ2-7
CSASPRDRSSYEQYF
TGCAGTGCTTCCCCCCGGGACCGGAGCTCCTACGAGCAGTACTTC
>.|TRBD2|TRBV10-3|TRBJ2-7
CAISEVGAGAHSYEQYF
TGTGCCATCAGTGAGGTTGGGGCGGGAGCCCACTCCTACGAGCAGTACTTC
>few|.|TRBV20-1|TRBJ2-7
CSARGRIAYEQYF
TGCAGTGCTAGAGGTCGGATCGCCTACGAGCAGTACTTC
>few|.|TRBV27|TRBJ1-6
CASSLRGDNSPLHF
TGTGCCAGCAGTTTAAGGGGGGATAATTCACCCCTCCACTTT
>.|.|TRBV12-3/TRBV12-4|TRBJ2-7
CASSLEVGYEQYF
TGTGCCAGCAGTTTAGAGGTCGGGTACGAGCAGTACTTC
>.|.|TRBV28|TRBJ2-2
CASSILVTGELFF
TGTGCCAGCAGTATACTAGTTACCGGGGAGCTGTTTTTT
>many|TRBD2|TRBV7-9|TRBJ2-3
CASSLDLAEPTDTQYF
TGTGCCAGCAGCTTAGATCTAGCGGAACCCACAGATACGCAGTATTTT
>many|.|TRBV9|TRBJ2-2
CASSFRLTGELFF
TGTGCCAGCAGCTTCCGGTTAACCGGGGAGCTGTTTTTT
>.|.|TRBV19|TRBJ1-5
CASSMQGPQPQHF
TGTGCCAGTAGTATGCAGGGACCTCAGCCCCAGCATTTT
>many|.|TRBV12-3/TRBV12-4|TRBJ2-5
CASSPGGAQETQYF
TGTGCCAGCAGTCCAGGAGGAGCCCAAGAGACCCAGTACTTC
>many|.|TRBV20-1|TRBJ1-5
CSAHPGEGPVYQPQHF
TGCAGTGCCCACCCAGGAGAGGGTCCAGTTTATCAGCCCCAGCATTTT
>.|.|TRBV12-3/TRBV12-4|TRBJ1-1
CASSLQGSTEAFF
TGTGCCAGCAGTCTTCAGGGGAGCACTGAAGCTTTCTTT
>.|TRBD1|TRBV19|TRBJ1-5
CASSPRRDRDNQPQHF
TGTGCCAGTAGCCCACGTCGGGACAGAGACAATCAGCCCCAGCATTTT
>few|.|TRBV29-1|TRBJ1-1
CSALTVSNTEAFF
TGCAGCGCTTTGACAGTCTCGAACACTGAAGCTTTCTTT
>once|.|TRBV13|TRBJ2-1
CDSTDRFSTSTLDEQFF
TGTGACAGCACGGATCGGTTCAGCACTAGCACATTGGATGAGCAGTTCTTC
>many|TRBD2|TRBV23-1|TRBJ2-3
CASSQGEGLAGAADTQYF
TGCGCCAGCAGTCAGGGTGAAGGACTAGCGGGAGCAGCAGATACGCAGTATTTT
>.|.|TRBV4-2|TRBJ2-7
CASRPSGPPYEQYF
TGTGCCAGCCGCCCATCGGGACCGCCCTACGAGCAGTACTTC
>once|.|TRBV29-1|TRBJ1-4
CSVVGAGTEKLFF
TGCAGCGTTGTAGGGGCAGGGACTGAAAAACTGTTTTTT
>.|TRBD1|TRBV7-9|TRBJ1-2
CASSSVLLTGLEGYTF
TGTGCCAGCAGCTCAGTCTTATTGACAGGGTTGGAAGGCTACACCTTC
>few|.|TRBV4-3|TRBJ2-2
CASSQGVRGAGELFF
TGCGCCAGCAGCCAAGGCGTCAGGGGGGCCGGGGAGCTGTTTTTT
>many|.|TRBV7-2|TRBJ2-7
CASSLVVPKDEQYF
TGTGCCAGCAGCTTAGTGGTCCCCAAGGACGAGCAGTACTTC